The clone carrying this T cell receptor (beta chain) was observed at least ten times. Its antigen is as yet unknown. Patients aged 18 to 65 had newly diagnosed hyperthyroidism of under 2 months' duration. This specimen comes from a study of T cells in Graves' hyperthyroidism and ophthalmopathy. Study-wide findings and caveats: With a median lead of approximately six months before onset, the model predicted ophthalmopathy.

RNA transcripts provided the source from which TCR beta CDR3 regions were amplified. RT-PCR in the first round (using the HTBI primer set) targeted the TCR CDR3. TCRdb itself ran the multiplex PCR reads through MiXCR, one entry per CDR3 protein. This table has about 620,000 distinct CDR3 sequences, around 15% appearing once. With 1 base clipped from V and 8 bases from J, the junction kept 11 bases outside the gene matches. In germline, CDR1 is MDHEN, CDR2 SYDVKM. This CDR3 is built from 17 residues. V and J are TRBV28 and TRBJ2-1; 10 positions agree with TRBD2. The material sequenced was blood. The receptor was isolated from a woman in her thirties with Graves' hyperthyroidism. CDR3 coding DNA: TGTGCCAGCAGTTTATCCCGATTAGCGGGAGGTCTTTATGAGCAGTTCTTC. This sequence encodes CASSLSRLAGGLYEQFF.